The 14 T cell receptor beta chains given below trace back to one sample, sequenced in a study of T cell responses to AZD1222 COVID-19 vaccine. Measured with immunoSEQ multiplex PCR; TCRdb has only the in-frame clones, and not every one. Of 150,000 to 200,000 clones listed, approximately 90% were seen once; the top ten hold roughly 6.9%. The sample consisted of peripheral blood, taken on day 0 of AZD1222 vaccination. Receptors were obtained from an adult in good health.

This chain connects TRBV2 to TRBJ2-5, with D perhaps given as TRBD1 or TRBD2 (5 bases each). Looked up from germline, CDR1 is SNHLY and CDR2 is FYNNEI. Trimming pared 3 bases from V and 3 bases from J, leaving 17 bases between. The CDR3 sequence is 16 residues long. The CDR3 loop is CASSDWERQGKETQYF. CDR3 in DNA: TGTGCCAGCAGTGATTGGGAGAGGCAGGGTAAAGAGACCCAGTACTTC.

This clone was seen only once. The chain is built from TRBV6-1 and TRBJ1-1, with D uncertain. CDR3 length: 14 residues. V lost 2 bases, J lost 1 base, and 8 bases lay in between. From germline, CDR1 is MNHNS and CDR2 SASEGT. The CDR3: CASSETGWNTEAFF. The CDR3 bases are TGTGCCAGCAGTGAAACCGGCTGGAACACTGAAGCTTTCTTT.

The chain carries TRBV3-1 (or the pseudogene TRBV3-2) and TRBJ1-1; the match to TRBD1 covers 9 bases. This CDR3 has 13 amino acids. V was pared by 7 bases and J by 4 bases, with 4 bases of the junction left unmatched. Germline V gene data show CDR1 as LGHDT and CDR2 as YNNKEL (reference sequence). The CDR3 spells CASKQGAGTEAFF. CDR3 nucleotide sequence: TGTGCCAGCAAACAGGGGGCGGGCACTGAAGCTTTCTTT.

CDR3 in amino acids: CASSSILAGNSYNEQFF. In nucleotides, the CDR3 is TGTGCCAGCAGCTCGATACTAGCGGGTAACTCCTACAATGAGCAGTTCTTC. The rearrangement joins TRBV5-6 to TRBJ2-1; 9 positions agree with TRBD2. The CDR3 runs 17 residues. Germline V gene lookup returns CDR1 SGHDT and CDR2 YYEEEE. Unmatched junction bases numbered 7, after V lost 3 bases and J lost 0 bases.

This chain joins TRBV7-3 and TRBJ1-6, with D hard to call. This CDR3 contains 17 residues. V lost 0 bases and J lost 9, with 18 bases in between. Germline CDR1 SGHTA, CDR2 FQGTGA. In DNA form, the CDR3 reads TGTGCCAGCAGCTTAACCGGTGGCAACCCCCGGGGTTCACCCCTCCACTTT. Its translation is CASSLTGGNPRGSPLHF.

The chain has TRBV19 and TRBJ1-1, with 8 bases lining up with TRBD1. The V and J ends lost 4 bases and 10 bases, in that order; junction bases with no gene match: 11. Germline lookup yields CDR1 LNHDA and CDR2 SQIVND (reference sequence). The CDR3 spans 14 residues. The CDR3 nucleotides read TGTGCCAGTAGTACGACAGGGGCTATGAGTGTAGCTTTCTTT. Residues: CASSTTGAMSVAFF.

The J gene is TRBJ1-1, the V gene TRBV29-1; D gene uncertain. V was clipped by 4 bases and J by 0 bases, with 12 bases between them. This CDR3 region has 14 residues. Germline CDR1 is SQVTM and CDR2 is ANQGSEA. The CDR3 is CSVVNAAMNTEAFF. For the CDR3, the DNA is TGCAGCGTTGTAAATGCAGCGATGAACACTGAAGCTTTCTTT.

The chain employs TRBV19 and TRBJ2-5, with a weak D call TRBD1 (6 bases). There are 15 residues in the CDR3. The germline V and J ends were trimmed by 5 bases and 5 bases, with 18 bases remaining between them. The germline V gene has CDR1 LNHDA and CDR2 SQIVND (reference sequence). CDR3 nucleotide sequence: TGTGCCAGTAGTCTGTACGGGACAACGACCGAGACCCAGTACTTC. Amino acid sequence: CASSLYGTTTETQYF.

V and J are TRBV9 and TRBJ2-1; TRBD2 matches 8 bases. Per the germline V gene, CDR1 is SGDLS and CDR2 is YYNGEE. The length of the CDR3 is 17 residues. J was trimmed by 8 bases and V by 3 bases; bases with no gene match: 16. The CDR3, as DNA: TGTGCCAGCAGCGATCCCCTCACGGGGGGGCCTTTTGATGAGCAGTTCTTC. Amino acid sequence: CASSDPLTGGPFDEQFF.

The DNA for the CDR3 is TGTGCCAGCAGCCTAGGGACTAGCGGCGAGCAGTACGTC. The encoded protein is CASSLGTSGEQYV. The V and J genes are TRBV7-2 and TRBJ2-7; 11 bases agree with TRBD2. This CDR3 is built from 13 residues. CDR1 and CDR2 from the germline V gene are SGHTA and FQGNSA. Trimming took 5 bases from V and 6 from J; bases not matched to a gene: 3.

The chain employs TRBV7-9 and TRBJ2-3, with 11 nucleotides matching TRBD1. With 2 bases clipped from V and 7 bases from J, the junction kept 5 bases outside the gene matches. The CDR3 contains 15 residues. Germline V gene lookup returns CDR1 SEHNR and CDR2 FQNEAQ (reference sequence). CDR3 in amino acids: CASSLRTGGVNTQYF. In DNA, the CDR3 is TGTGCCAGCAGCTTAAGGACAGGGGGCGTGAATACGCAGTATTTT.

The chain recombines TRBV19 with TRBJ2-5; D is possibly TRBD2 (6 bases). Germline CDR1 LNHDA, CDR2 SQIVND (reference sequence). The CDR3 loop spans 14 amino acids. Trimming shortened V by 3 bases and J by 5 bases, and 13 bases separated the two germline ends. CDR3 amino acids: CASSIPGGFETQYF. The CDR3 DNA reads as TGTGCCAGTAGTATCCCTGGAGGGTTTGAGACCCAGTACTTC.

This rearrangement joins TRBV15 to TRBJ1-2, with no clear D. The CDR3 is made up of 14 amino acids. Between the trimmed V and J ends, which lost 4 bases and 0 bases, there was a span of 9 bases. CDR1 is LNHNV and CDR2 is YYDKDF in the germline V gene (reference sequence). CDR3 in DNA: TGTGCCACCAGCACCATTGGGGCTAACTATGGCTACACCTTC. This codes for CATSTIGANYGYTF.

J is TRBJ2-1 and V is TRBV19; tentative D call: TRBD1 (6 bases). V lost 3 bases, J lost 7 bases, and 22 bases lay in between. The CDR3 has 17 residues. Germline loops: CDR1 LNHDA, CDR2 SQIVND (reference sequence). CDR3 coding DNA: TGTGCCAGTAGTATTATAGGGGGTGGCCCCCACGCAAATGAGCAGTTCTTC. Protein sequence: CASSIIGGGPHANEQFF.